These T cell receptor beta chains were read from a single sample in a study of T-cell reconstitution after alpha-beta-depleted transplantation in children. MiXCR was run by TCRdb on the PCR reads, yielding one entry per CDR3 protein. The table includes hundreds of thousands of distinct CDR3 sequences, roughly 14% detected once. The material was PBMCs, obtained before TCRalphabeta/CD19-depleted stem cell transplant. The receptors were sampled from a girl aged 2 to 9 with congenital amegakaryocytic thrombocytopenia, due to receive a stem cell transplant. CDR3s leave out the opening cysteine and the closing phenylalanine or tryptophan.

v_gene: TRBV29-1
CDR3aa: SAETGAHEQY

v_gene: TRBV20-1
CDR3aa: SPAGGASYNEQF

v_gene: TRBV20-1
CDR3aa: SAGPIGTGAYEQY

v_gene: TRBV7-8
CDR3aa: ASSVRIGGYEQY

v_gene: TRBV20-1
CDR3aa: SAETIAGPSYEQY

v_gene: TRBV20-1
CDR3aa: SARFLETYEQY

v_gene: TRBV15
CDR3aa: ATSFEVRSGANVLT

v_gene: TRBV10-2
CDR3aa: ASSDPTPGGYT

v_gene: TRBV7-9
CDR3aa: ASSSPGGNMNTEAF

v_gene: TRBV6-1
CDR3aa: ASRMGLAGVNEQF

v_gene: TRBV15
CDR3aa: ATSRDLEGDTQY

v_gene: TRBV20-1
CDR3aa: SAQSNEQF

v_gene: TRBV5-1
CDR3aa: ASSLLFQGNTEETQY